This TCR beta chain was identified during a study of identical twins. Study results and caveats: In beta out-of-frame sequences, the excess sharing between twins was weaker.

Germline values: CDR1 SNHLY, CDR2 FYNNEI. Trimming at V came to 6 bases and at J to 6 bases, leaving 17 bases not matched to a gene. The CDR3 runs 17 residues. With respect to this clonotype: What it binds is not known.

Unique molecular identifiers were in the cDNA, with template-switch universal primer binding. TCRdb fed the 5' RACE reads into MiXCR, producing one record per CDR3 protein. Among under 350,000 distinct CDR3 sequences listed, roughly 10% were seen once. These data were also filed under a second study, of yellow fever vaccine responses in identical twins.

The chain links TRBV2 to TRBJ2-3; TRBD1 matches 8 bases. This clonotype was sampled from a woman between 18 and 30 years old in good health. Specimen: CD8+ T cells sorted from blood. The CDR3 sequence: CASRNAPGRGLIDTQYF. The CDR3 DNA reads TGTGCCAGCAGGAACGCCCCCGGCAGGGGGCTCATTGATACGCAGTATTTT.